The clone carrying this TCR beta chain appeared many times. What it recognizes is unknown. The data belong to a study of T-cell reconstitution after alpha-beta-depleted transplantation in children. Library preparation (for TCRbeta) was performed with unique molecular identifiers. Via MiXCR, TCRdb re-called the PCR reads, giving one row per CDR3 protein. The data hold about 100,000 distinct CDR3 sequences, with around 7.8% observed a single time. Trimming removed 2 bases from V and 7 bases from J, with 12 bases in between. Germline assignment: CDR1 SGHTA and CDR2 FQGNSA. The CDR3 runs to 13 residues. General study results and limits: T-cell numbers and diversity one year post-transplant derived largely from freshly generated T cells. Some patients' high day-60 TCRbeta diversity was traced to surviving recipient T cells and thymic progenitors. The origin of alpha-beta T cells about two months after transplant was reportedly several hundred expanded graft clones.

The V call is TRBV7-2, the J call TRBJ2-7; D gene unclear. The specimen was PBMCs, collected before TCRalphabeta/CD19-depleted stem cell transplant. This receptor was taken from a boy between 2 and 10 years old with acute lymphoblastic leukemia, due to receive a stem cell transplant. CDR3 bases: TGTGCCAGCAGCTTACCCTCGCGAAGAGAGCAGTACTTC. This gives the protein CASSLPSRREQYF.